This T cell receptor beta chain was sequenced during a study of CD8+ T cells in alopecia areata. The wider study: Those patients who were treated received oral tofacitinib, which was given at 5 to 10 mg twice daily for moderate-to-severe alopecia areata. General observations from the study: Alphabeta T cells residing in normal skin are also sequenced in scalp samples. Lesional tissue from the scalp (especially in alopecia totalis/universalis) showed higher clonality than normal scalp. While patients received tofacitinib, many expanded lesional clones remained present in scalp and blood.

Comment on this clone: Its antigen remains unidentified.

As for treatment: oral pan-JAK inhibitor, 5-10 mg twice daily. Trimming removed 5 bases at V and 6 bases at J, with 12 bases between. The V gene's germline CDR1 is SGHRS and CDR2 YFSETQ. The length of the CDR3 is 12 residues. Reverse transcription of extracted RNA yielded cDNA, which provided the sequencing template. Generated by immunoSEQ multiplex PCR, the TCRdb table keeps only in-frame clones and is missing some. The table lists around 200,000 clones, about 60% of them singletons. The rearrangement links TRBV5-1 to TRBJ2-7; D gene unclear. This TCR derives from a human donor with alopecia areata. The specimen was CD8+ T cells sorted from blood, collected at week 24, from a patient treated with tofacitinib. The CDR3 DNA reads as TGCGCCAGCAGTGACCCTTCCCTCGAGCAGTACTTC. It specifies CASSDPSLEQYF.